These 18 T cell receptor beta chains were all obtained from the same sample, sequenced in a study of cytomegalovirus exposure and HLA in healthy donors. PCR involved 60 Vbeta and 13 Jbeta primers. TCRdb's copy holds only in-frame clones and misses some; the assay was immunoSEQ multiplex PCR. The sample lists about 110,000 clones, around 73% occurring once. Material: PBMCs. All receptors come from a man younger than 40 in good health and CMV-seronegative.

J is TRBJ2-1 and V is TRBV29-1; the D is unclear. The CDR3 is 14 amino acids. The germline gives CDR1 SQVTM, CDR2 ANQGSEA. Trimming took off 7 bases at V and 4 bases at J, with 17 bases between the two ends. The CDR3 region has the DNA TGCAGCGCTTGGGTGAGGCTTCTATACAATGAGCAGTTCTTC. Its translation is CSAWVRLLYNEQFF.

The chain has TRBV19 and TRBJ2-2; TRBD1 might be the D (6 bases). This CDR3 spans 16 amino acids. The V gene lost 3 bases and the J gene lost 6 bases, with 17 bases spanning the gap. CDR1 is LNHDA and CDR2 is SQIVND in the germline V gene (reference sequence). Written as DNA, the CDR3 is TGTGCCAGTAGTATTCTGCCAGGCCAGGGGTCCGGGGAGCTGTTTTTT. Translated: CASSILPGQGSGELFF. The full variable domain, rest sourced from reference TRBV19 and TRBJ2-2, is DGGITQSPKYLFRKEGQNVTLSCEQNLNHDAMYWYRQDPGQGLRLIYYSQIVNDFQKGDIAEGYSVSREKKESFPLTVTSAQKNPTAFYLCASSILPGQGSGELFFGEGSRLTVL.

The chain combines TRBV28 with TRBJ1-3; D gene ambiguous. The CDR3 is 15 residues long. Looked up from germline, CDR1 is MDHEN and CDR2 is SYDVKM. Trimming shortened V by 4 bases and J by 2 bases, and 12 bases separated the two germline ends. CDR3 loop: CASSSQVFTGNTIYF. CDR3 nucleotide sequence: TGTGCCAGCAGTTCGCAGGTCTTTACTGGAAACACCATATATTTT.

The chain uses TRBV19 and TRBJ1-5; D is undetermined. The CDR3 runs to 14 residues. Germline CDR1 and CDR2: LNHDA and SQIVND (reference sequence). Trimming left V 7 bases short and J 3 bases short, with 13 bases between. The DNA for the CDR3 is TGTGCCAGTACCCCTCTCGGTATCAATCAGCCCCAGCATTTT. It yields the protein CASTPLGINQPQHF.

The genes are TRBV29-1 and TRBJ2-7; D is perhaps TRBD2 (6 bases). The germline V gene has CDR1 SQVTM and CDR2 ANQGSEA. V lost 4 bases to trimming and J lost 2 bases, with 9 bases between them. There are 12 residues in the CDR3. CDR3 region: CSVVSGTYEQYF. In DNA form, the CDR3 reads TGCAGCGTTGTTAGCGGAACCTACGAGCAGTACTTC.

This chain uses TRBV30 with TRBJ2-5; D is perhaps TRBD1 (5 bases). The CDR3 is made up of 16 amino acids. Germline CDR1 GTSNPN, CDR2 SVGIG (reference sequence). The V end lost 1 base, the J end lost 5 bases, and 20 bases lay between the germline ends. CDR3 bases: TGTGCCTGGAGTGAAGGACAAGCGCGCAGTGGGGAGACCCAGTACTTC. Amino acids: CAWSEGQARSGETQYF.

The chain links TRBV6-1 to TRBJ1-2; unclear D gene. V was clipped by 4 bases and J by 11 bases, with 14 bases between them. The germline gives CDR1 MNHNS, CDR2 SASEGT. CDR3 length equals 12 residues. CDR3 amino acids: CASSVRAVEYTF. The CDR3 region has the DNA TGTGCCAGCAGTGTGAGGGCAGTTGAATACACCTTC.

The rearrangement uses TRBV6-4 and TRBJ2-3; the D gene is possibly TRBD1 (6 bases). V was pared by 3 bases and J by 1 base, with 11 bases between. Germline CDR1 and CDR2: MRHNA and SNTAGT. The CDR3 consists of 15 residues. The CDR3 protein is CASSESAGGTDTQYF. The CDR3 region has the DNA TGTGCCAGCAGTGAATCGGCAGGGGGCACAGATACGCAGTATTTT.

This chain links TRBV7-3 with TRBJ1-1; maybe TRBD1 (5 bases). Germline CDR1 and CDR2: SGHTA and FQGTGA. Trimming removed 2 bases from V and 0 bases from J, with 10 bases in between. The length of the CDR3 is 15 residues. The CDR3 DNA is TGTGCCAGCAGCTTACAGGGCGATTTGAACACTGAAGCTTTCTTT. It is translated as CASSLQGDLNTEAFF.

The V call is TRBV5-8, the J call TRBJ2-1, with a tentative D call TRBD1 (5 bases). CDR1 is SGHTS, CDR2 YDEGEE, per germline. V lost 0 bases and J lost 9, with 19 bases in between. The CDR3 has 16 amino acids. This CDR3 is CASSLVARVRTGEQFF. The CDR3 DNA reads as TGTGCCAGCAGCTTGGTGGCCAGGGTACGGACGGGTGAGCAGTTCTTC.

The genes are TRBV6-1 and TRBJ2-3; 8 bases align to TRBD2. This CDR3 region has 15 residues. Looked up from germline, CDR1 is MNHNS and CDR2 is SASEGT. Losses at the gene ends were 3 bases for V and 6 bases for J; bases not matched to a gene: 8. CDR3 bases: TGTGCCAGCAGTGACCGGACTAGCCCTTGGGATACGCAGTATTTT. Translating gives CASSDRTSPWDTQYF.

CDR3 in amino acids: CASRRGANTEAFF. As DNA, the CDR3 is TGTGCCAGCAGGCGCGGGGCGAACACTGAAGCTTTCTTT. The chain uses TRBV6-5 and TRBJ1-1, with a weak D call TRBD1 (5 bases). Looked up from germline, CDR1 is MNHEY and CDR2 is SVGAGI. Trimming took 6 bases from V and 1 from J, leaving 9 bases between them. CDR3 size: 13 residues.

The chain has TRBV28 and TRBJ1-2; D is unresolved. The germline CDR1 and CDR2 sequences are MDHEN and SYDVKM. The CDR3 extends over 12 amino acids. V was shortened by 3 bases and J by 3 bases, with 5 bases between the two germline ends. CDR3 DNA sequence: TGTGCCAGCAGTTTCATTGACTATGGCTACACCTTC. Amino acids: CASSFIDYGYTF.

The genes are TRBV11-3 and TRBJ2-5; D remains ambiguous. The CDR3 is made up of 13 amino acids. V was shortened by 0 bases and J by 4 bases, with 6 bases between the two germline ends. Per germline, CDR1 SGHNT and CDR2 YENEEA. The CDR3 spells CASSLDLRETQYF. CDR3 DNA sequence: TGTGCCAGCAGCTTAGATTTGAGAGAGACCCAGTACTTC.

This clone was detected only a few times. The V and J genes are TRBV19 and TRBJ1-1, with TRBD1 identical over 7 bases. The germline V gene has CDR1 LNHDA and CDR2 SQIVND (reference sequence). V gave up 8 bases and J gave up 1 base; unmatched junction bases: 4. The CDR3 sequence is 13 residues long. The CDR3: CASSGTANTEAFF. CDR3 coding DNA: TGTGCCAGTTCTGGGACAGCGAACACTGAAGCTTTCTTT.

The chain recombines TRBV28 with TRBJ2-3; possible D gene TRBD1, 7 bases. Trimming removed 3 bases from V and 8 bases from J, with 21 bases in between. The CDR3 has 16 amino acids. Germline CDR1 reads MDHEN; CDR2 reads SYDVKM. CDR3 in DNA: TGTGCCAGCAGTTTCAGGGGGGCGGGGTGGGATGGTACGCAGTATTTT. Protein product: CASSFRGAGWDGTQYF. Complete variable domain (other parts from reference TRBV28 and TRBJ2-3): DVKVTQSSRYLVKRTGEKVFLECVQDMDHENMFWYRQDPGLGLRLIYFSYDVKMKEKGDIPEGYSVSREKKERFSLILESASTNQTSMYLCASSFRGAGWDGTQYFGPGTRLTVL.

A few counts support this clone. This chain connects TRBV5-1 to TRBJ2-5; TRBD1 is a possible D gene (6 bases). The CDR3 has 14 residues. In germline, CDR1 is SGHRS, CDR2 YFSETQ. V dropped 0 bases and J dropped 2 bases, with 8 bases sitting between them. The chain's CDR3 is CASSLGTVQETQYF. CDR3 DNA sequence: TGCGCCAGCAGCTTGGGGACAGTTCAAGAGACCCAGTACTTC.

The CDR3 is CASSIQGNEQFF. In nucleotides, the CDR3 is TGTGCCAGCAGCATCCAGGGAAATGAGCAGTTCTTC. The chain uses TRBV7-8 and TRBJ2-1; maybe TRBD1 (5 bases). CDR1 is SGHVS and CDR2 is FQNEAQ in the germline V gene. CDR3 size: 12 residues. V was cut by 5 bases and J by 7 bases, with 9 bases left in between.